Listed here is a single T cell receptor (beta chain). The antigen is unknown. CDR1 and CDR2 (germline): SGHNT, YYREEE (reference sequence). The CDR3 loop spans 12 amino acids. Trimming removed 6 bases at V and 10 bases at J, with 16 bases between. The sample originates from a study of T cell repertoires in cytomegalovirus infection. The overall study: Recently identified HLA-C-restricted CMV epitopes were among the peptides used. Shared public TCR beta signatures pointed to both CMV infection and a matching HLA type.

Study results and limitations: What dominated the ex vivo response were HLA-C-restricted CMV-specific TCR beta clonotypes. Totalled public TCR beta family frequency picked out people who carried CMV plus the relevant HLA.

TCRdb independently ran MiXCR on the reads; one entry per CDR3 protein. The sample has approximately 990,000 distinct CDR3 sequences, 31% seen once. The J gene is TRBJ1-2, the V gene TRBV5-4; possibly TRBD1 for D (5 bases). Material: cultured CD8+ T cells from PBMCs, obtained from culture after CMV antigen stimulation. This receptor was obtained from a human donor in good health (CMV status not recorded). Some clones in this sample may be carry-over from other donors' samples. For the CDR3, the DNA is TGTGCCAGCAACTCGCAGGGTTCCGACTACACCTTC. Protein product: CASNSQGSDYTF.